The TCR beta chain under discussion was sequenced for a study of blood T cell repertoires in COVID-19. As for the study in general: COVID-19 samples collected from the United States, Italy and Spain covered acute and convalescent phases. The cDNA or gDNA used as material had been derived from T cells, B-cell-depleted T cells, or PBMCs.

Original handling: Reference gene primer amplification yielded estimated nucleated cell counts. Profiling relied on immunoSEQ multiplex PCR, and the TCRdb table lists in-frame clones only, not all of them. D and trimming were read from the DNA, whereas the V and J calls and clone size are those reported in that table. The repertoire includes approximately 260,000 clones, 85% to 90% of them detected once, and 4% to 5% sits in the top ten. The V gene's germline CDR1 is WNHNN and CDR2 SYGVQD (reference sequence). The CDR3 extends over 15 amino acids. Trimming removed 6 bases at V and 2 bases at J, with 14 bases between.

The sequenced sample consisted of peripheral blood. The rearrangement joins TRBV10-1 to TRBJ2-1; possibly TRBD1 for D (5 bases). This TCR was recovered from a woman in her thirties or forties who had recovered from COVID-19. CDR3 nucleotides: TGCGCCAGCAGCTCCACAGGCGGCCCCTACAATGAGCAGTTCTTC. This codes for CASSSTGGPYNEQFF.